This T cell receptor (beta chain) was identified during a study of T-cell memory formation after mild COVID-19. As for the study in general: Largely donor-specific sequence clusters came from a couple of donors.

Study conclusions and caveats: Shrinking CD4+ clones resided mostly in CM and EM, and CD8+ ones in EMRA. Day 37-peaking second-wave clones had unconfirmed SARS-CoV-2 specificity.

This CDR3 is 14 amino acids long. Per germline, CDR1 SGHNT and CDR2 YYREEE (reference sequence). J gave up 2 bases and V 5 bases, and 6 bases lay outside the gene matches. Via MiXCR, TCRdb re-called the 5' RACE reads, giving one row per CDR3 protein. The sample has 350,000 to 400,000 distinct CDR3 sequences, 14% seen once; the top ten hold roughly 22%. There are a few counts of this clonotype. The antigen is not known. This receptor was obtained from a man aged 18 to 35 who had mild COVID-19 (a few samples of this study predate the infection). Cell type and time point are not known. The sequenced sample was PBMCs or a T cell subset sorted from them (not recorded which). This chain uses TRBV5-4 with TRBJ1-1, with 7 bases matching TRBD1. The CDR3 region is CASSADRSNTEAFF. As DNA, the CDR3 is TGTGCCAGCAGTGCGGACAGGTCCAACACTGAAGCTTTCTTT.